The subject of this entry is one TCR beta chain. Its antigen is not yet known. Per-nucleotide qualities are absent, and no much larger clonotype sits a single base away. Sequences MDHEN (CDR1) and SYDVKM (CDR2) are obtained from the germline V gene. After removal of 5 bases from V and 0 bases from J, the junction retains 8 bases not matched to a gene. Inclusive of the bounding cysteine and phenylalanine, the CDR3 is 16 residues long. Only the CDR3 portion is preserved as DNA: 48 bases, with reading frame beginning at the first base. Libraries were constructed by the immunoSEQ multiplex PCR assay. The multiplex PCR relied on a mix of 60 forward primers for TCR Vbeta segments and 13 reverse primers for TCR Jbeta segments. The CDR3 region of rearranged TCR beta genes was amplified from genomic DNA with a multiplex PCR assay. On the Illumina HiSeq System, the amplified TCR beta libraries were sequenced as 87-base-pair reads. Concerning the study's data processing: In a later analysis, tens of millions of unique TCR beta chains were counted across the roughly 670 repertoires, and roughly 10 million of these chains were shared by at least two donors. Raw reads were error-corrected and collapsed into unique sequences with a nearest-neighbor algorithm that merged closely related sequences to remove PCR and sequencing errors. To assign V, D and J gene segments, CDR3 sequences were aligned to IMGT reference sequences. Each retained sequence needed at least a six-nucleotide match to both a V gene segment and a J gene segment. Rearrangements were classified as productive when the CDR3 lacked stop codons and remained in frame with V and J, and all other rearrangements were classified as non-productive. Following IMGT convention, CDR3 was defined as the stretch from the second conserved V-encoded cysteine to the conserved J-encoded phenylalanine. In an earlier analysis of more than 550 of the donors, sequences lacking an unambiguous match to a single V gene segment were excluded. An earlier analysis of 587 of the donors called V segments functional above 56.7% productive rearrangements and segregating when the between-donor standard deviation exceeded 5%. A statistical classification framework was built for diagnosing cytomegalovirus status from the catalog of TCR beta chain sequences. A later analysis assigned V and J genes by comparing TCR nucleotide sequences with IMGT/GENE-DB human TR gene sequences. The TCRdist pipeline was used in a later analysis to assign CDR3 sequences and most-parsimonious VDJ recombination scenarios. In a later analysis, each TCR beta chain was defined by its CDR3 amino acid sequence together with its V-gene family, and reads without a unique V-gene family were excluded. To address suspected cross-contamination and a sequencing artifact, a later analysis removed some 620 highly shared, low-generation-probability nucleotide sequences. A later analysis calculated a clonal expansion index for each public chain from normalized within-repertoire ranks of inferred template counts. In a later analysis, generation probabilities were computed using a VDJ recombination model fitted to out-of-frame rearrangements, and the results were checked against IGoR. In a later analysis, TCR-TCR, TCR-HLA and TCR-CMV co-occurrence was scored with hypergeometric tests, and a repertoire-size bias correction was applied to TCR pairs. A later analysis estimated false discovery rates by permuting HLA or CMV assignments 20 times. In a later analysis, co-occurring TCRs were grouped with DBSCAN, and TCRdist sequence similarity was added when clustering was performed within HLA-allele-positive subsets. Co-occurrence clustering excluded repertoires with fewer than 30,000 or more than 120,000 public chains, plus five with anomalous nucleotide sharing. What TCRdb holds here is the immuneACCESS table cut down to in-frame rearrangements. Part of the clones is not present; checked against another copy, under half of the missing clones reflect an unresolved V gene, and the others are unexplained. The D gene and trimming were derived from the DNA, and the V and J assignments and clone size from that table. Recorded for this sample are over 120,000 clones; over 65% of them occurred a single time. Clones ranked in the top ten supply about 3.2% of the sample.

The data were obtained in a study of cytomegalovirus exposure and HLA in healthy donors (dated by TCRdb to about 2017). Describing the broader study: In an earlier analysis of roughly 590 of the donors, 276 Gb of sequence data and about 110 million unique TCR beta sequences from about 190 million T cells were reported. An early release covering about 600 HLA-typed donors comprised approximately 300 gigabases of sequencing data and approximately 80 million unique TCR sequences. Among the roughly 400 genotyped donors, approximately 77% belonged to the genetic ancestry cluster associated with self-reported Caucasian donors. The aim of the study was to test whether cataloging public T cell receptors could identify signatures of past pathogen exposure. The T cell repertoires of 666 subjects were profiled by immunosequencing and related to cytomegalovirus serostatus. A separate validation cohort of 90 to 150 different subjects was used in addition to the 666-subject first cohort. To predict cytomegalovirus infection status, the study combined high-throughput TCR immunosequencing, statistical association of individual TCRs with disease status, and machine learning. A later analysis re-examined previously published TCR beta repertoires from about 700 donors and added high-resolution HLA genotyping to investigate patterns of TCR occurrence. Rather than using new phenotypic data, the later analysis identified candidate immune exposures from TCR beta sequences and from how often those sequences occurred across donors. An earlier analysis of roughly 580 of the donors used high-throughput TCR beta sequencing to judge whether each TCR beta V gene segment behaved as functional or pseudogenic. Donor age, sex, ethnicity and CMV serostatus were compiled alongside the repertoire data. In a later genetic analysis, genome-wide SNP genotypes for about 60% of the 666 donors were used, and that subset was treated as a discovery cohort. All discovery cohort repertoires had been generated on a single sequencing platform. HLA typing included class I and class II loci at four-digit resolution. Typing coverage differed by locus: A, B, C, DRB1 and DQB1 were typed in roughly 629-640 donors, DQA1 in roughly 510, DPA1 in approximately 600, and DPB1 in about 450. Four or five DR-DQ haplotypes were handled as single units for association and clustering because linkage in the cohort was strong. Across 300 to 400 genotyped donors of the cohort, an average of roughly 200,000 unique TCR beta nucleotide sequences per donor were sequenced, and roughly 17% of those sequences were non-productive. Overall study results and their limits: Linkage disequilibrium might explain the correlated functional status among segregating V segments, but an unknown experimental factor could not be excluded. According to a later analysis, parvovirus B19, influenza, CMV and Epstein-Barr virus appeared linked to several top co-occurrence clusters. In an earlier analysis of around 600 of the donors, most TCR beta V segments were observed in productive rearrangements about 87% or about 30% of the time, broadly matching IMGT annotations. In this cohort, only TCR beta chains were sequenced, and detectable features were limited by the absence of alpha or paired-chain data. In a later analysis, HLA-associated TCR beta chains were found to be more clonally expanded and to have lower generation probabilities than equally common non-associated chains. A later genetic analysis associated a missense DCLRE1C variant with V-gene and J-gene trimming of TCR beta chains, and an independent cohort replicated the association. A later analysis associated around 16,000 TCR beta sequences with specific HLA alleles at a false discovery rate of 0.05. Sequencing depth was assumed to be roughly uniform across donors in the presence/absence analyses, though that assumption may not hold. When HLA alleles, especially DR and DQ, strongly co-occurred, attributing TCR associations to individual alleles was difficult. A further reported finding was that TCR beta sequences accurately predicted the HLA-A and HLA-B alleles for most subjects in the first cohort. HLA typing was unavailable for some donors at each locus, so association tests used only the typed subset. The authors suggested that the approach could potentially be generalized to other disease states and immunological phenotypes. In vitro tests confirmed that three of the cytomegalovirus-associated TCR beta chains recognize cytomegalovirus antigens. Some IMGT-functional V segments, including TRBV6-2 and TRBV6-3, could not be distinguished by the 87-base-pair reads and were therefore excluded. According to a later genetic analysis, donors in an Asian-associated ancestry cluster had fewer N-insertions in productive TCRs than the approximately 630-donor mean. While some public TCRs were present in many individuals, most TCR sequences turned up only very rarely across donors. A total of fewer than 200 TCR beta chains were listed by the study as associated with cytomegalovirus. Because counts were too low, seventeen rarely observed V segments, including chromosome 9 orphons, were excluded from the earlier analysis of several hundred of the donors. In a later analysis, the rate of TCR association differed among HLA loci, with DRB1 alleles having the most associated TCRs and HLA-C alleles having the fewest. A group of highly shared sequence variants was considered likely to be a technical artifact of the sequencing pipeline. A later analysis found that most CMV-associated TCR beta chains appeared HLA-restricted, with HLA associations seemingly driven largely by CMV exposure. Cytomegalovirus status was reported to be diagnosed by the classifier with high specificity and sensitivity in both the original and validation cohorts. Immune exposure information for the cohort was limited to CMV serostatus.

The cohort was made up of approximately 670 healthy bone marrow donors. At the time of sampling, all cohort members were nominally healthy, though unrecorded immune exposures were likely present. The donor was CMV seronegative and belonged to the group of 320 or so seronegative cohort members. A peripheral blood sample was provided by each donor, and peripheral blood mononuclear cells were used for TCR beta sequencing. The Qiagen DNeasy Blood Extraction Kit was used to extract genomic DNA from the blood cell samples. The sample taken for sequencing was PBMCs. This TCR was recovered from a female donor in good health and CMV-seronegative. This chain joins TRBV28 to TRBJ1-1; TRBD1 aligns with 8 central bases. The CDR3 corresponds to CASSPRTGRMNTEAFF. The DNA sequence reads TGTGCCAGCAGTCCACGGACAGGGAGAATGAACACTGAAGCTTTCTTT.